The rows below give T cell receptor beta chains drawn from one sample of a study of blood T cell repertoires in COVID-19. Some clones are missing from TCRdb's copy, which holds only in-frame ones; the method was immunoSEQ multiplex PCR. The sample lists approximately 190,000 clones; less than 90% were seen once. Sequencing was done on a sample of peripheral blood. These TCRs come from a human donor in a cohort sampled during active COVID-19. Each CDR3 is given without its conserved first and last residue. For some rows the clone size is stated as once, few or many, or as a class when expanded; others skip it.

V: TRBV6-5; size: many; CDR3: ASSYEPTGIDTEAF
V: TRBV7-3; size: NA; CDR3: ASSPSGGYNEQF
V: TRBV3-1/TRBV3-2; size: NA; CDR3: ASSQGKGIGGYT
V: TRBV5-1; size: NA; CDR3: ASSLGIQGFVNTGELF
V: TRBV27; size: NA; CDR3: ASSRARDRGPLH
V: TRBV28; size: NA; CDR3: ASSLQDWHYGYT
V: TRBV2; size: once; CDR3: ASKSRSSGANVLT
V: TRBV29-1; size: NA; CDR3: SVELAGGMVYEQY
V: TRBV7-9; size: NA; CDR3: ASSPGTSGKAAYEQY
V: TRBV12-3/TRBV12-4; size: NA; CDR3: ASRELARDEQF
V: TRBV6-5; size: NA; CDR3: ASKTEPGIQETQY
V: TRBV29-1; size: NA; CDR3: SVEEGPANYGYT
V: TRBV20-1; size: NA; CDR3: SLDRDTEAF
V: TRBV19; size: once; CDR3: ASSMPWERNEQF
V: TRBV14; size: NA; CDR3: ASNRGRGGIQY
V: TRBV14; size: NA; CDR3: ASSPAGRGLGYT
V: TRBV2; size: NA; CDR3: ASKWETNNEQF
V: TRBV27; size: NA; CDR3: ASSFQGTNSPLH
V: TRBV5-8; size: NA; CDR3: ASSLSANTGELF
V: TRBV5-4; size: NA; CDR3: ASSLYGQLTDTQY
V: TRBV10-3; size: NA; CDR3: AMSGGIIAGGADTQY
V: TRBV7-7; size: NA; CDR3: ASSSRANPGQGESGYT
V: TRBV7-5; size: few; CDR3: VRVSPDRVLFQPQH
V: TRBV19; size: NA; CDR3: ASSIAGQGALFGTQY
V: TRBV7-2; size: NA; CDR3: ASSLPSVGNTIY
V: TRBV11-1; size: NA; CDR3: ASSTDSGLYTGELF
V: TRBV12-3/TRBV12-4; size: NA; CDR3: ASGTGYNEQF
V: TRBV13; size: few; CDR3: ASSSILGQPNGKGQYEQY
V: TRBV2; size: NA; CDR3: ASSPGTVNTEAF
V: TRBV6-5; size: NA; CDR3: ASTPLGADGTQY